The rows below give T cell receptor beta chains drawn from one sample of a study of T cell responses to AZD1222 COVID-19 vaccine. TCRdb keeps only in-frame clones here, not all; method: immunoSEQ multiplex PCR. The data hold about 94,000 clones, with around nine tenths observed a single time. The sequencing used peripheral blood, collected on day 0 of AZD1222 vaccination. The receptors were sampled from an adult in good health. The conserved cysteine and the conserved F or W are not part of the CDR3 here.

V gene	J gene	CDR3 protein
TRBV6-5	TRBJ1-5	ASTIDPGDQPQH
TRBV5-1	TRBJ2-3	ASSTLAGDLTDTQY
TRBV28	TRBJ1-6	ASSFTGSGSPLH
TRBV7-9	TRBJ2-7	ASSDGDRVSEQY
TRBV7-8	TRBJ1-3	ASSTVGGPGNTIY
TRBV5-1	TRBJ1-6	ASSEIAGTGGINSPLH
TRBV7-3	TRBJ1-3	ASSRSNGNTIY
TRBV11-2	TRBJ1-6	ASSLEPPSPLH
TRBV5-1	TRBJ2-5	ASSLPQETQY
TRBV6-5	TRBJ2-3	ASATAGLDTQY
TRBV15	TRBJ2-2	ATSRDDLGRNTGELF
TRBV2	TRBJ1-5	ASNARAGGGQPQH
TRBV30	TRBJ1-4	AWGAMAEKLF
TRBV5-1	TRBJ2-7	ASSVDQGSYEQY
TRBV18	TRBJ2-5	ASSHDLGKETQY
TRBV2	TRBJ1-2	ASSEPRTGQVTYGYT
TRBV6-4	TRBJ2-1	ASSILAGSSYNEQF
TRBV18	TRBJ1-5	ASSPPEGDRNQPQH
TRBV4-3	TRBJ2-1	ASSQARTGWAEQF
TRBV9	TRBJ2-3	ASSVALGHSPSTDTQY
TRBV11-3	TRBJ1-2	ASSLDPHYT
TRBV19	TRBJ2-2	ASSVNGGVAGELF
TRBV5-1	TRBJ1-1	ASSSSTGSTEAF
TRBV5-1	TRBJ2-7	ASSFLSGPTTSYEQY
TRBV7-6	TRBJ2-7	ASSLDVGPYEQY
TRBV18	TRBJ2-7	ASSLGQLSYEQY
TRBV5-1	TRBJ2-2	ASSLTGKNTGELF
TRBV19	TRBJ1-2	ASSSPGANYGYT
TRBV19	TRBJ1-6	ASSIARVLDSPLH
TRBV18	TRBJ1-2	ASSPNRDYYGYT
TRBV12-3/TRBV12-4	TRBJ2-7	ASSLGTYYEQY
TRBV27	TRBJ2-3	ASSLYQGWGTDTQY
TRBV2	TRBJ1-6	ASRQGKVSPLH
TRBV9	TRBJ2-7	ASSVASTGVPYEQY
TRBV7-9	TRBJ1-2	ASSAGQAAADGYT
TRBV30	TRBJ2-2	AWSVRWGGGTGELF
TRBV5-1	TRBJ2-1	ASGDRRKSSYNEQF
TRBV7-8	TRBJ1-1	ASSLARGTEAF
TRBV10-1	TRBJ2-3	ASRRDGTDTQY
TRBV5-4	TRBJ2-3	ASSSPSDTDTQY
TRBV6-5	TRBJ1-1	ASSTVVEAF
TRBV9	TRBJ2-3	ASSDRTGTEDTQY
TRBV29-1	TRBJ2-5	SVRTDQETQY
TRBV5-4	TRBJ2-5	ASSLEGGHLGTQY
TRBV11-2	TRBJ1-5	ASSRTGQENQPQH
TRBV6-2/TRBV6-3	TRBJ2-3	ASSGRRAGGNTDTQY
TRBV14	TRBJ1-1	ASSQIWGTEAF
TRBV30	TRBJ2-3	AWSLGLGETDTQY
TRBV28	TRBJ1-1	ASSDPGQGAPRAF
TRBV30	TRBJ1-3	AWKGDTFVGNTIY
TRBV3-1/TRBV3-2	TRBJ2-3	ASSQDVLSDTQY
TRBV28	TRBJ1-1	ASSSHRGVRTEAF
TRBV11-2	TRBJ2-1	ASSLDPFSYNEQF
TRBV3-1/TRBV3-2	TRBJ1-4	ASSLLDRPLEKLF
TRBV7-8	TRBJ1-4	ASSGRQGYEKLF